These 30 T cell receptor beta chains were all obtained from the same sample, sequenced in a study of tumor-infiltrating lymphocytes in oesophageal squamous cell carcinoma (dated by TCRdb to between 2015 and 2016). Receptors were amplified or captured by PCR. These reads were obtained on an Illumina HiSeq 2000. Through fastp at Q25 and MiXCR, TCRdb rebuilt clones from the public reads, retaining in-frame beta chains. Merged by CDR3 protein, the rows form single entries marked with the most common genes and DNA. The sample profile shows 5,600 or so distinct CDR3 sequences; roughly 15% of them were found once. The ten largest clones take up approximately 17% of the sample. Sequenced input: esophageal tumor tissue. The origin of the receptors is a male donor with esophageal squamous cell carcinoma.

This clonotype was recorded at least ten times. The chain employs TRBV5-1 and TRBJ2-3; TRBD2 might be the D (6 bases). The CDR3 is made up of 14 amino acids. The V gene's germline CDR1 is SGHRS and CDR2 YFSETQ. V was cut by 3 bases and J by 1 base, with 9 bases left in between. The CDR3 nucleotides read TGCGCCAGCAGCTGGAGGGAGGGCACAGATACGCAGTATTTT. As protein: CASSWREGTDTQYF.

This clonotype was counted many times. The gene calls are TRBV6-1 and TRBJ2-2, with D maybe TRBD2 (6 bases). Looked up from germline, CDR1 is MNHNS and CDR2 is SASEGT. V gave up 6 bases and J gave up 6 bases, with 11 bases separating them. This CDR3 spans 13 amino acids. The CDR3 loop reads CASSQTGAGELFF. The CDR3 bases are TGTGCCAGCAGCCAGACGGGGGCCGGGGAGCTGTTTTTT.

The chain employs TRBV20-1 and TRBJ2-7; D might be TRBD2 (6 bases). The DNA end lines up better with TRBJ2-1; the J call may be wrong. Germline loops: CDR1 DFQATT, CDR2 SNEGSKA (reference sequence). The CDR3 has 12 amino acids. The CDR3 sequence: CSAMAGRNEQFF. CDR3 nucleotide sequence: TGCAGTGCTATGGCGGGGAGGAATGAGCAGTTCTTC.

Only a few counts were recorded for this clonotype. CDR3 bases: TGTGCCAGTAGCGTCCCTGGGGACAGGGTGTATGGCTACACCTTC. This translates into CASSVPGDRVYGYTF. The chain links TRBV19 to TRBJ1-2; TRBD1 aligns across 9 bases. The germline V gene encodes CDR1 LNHDA and CDR2 SQIVND (reference sequence). Trimming cost V 6 bases and J 5 bases; bases outside gene matches: 10. The CDR3 is 15 amino acids. Filled out from reference TRBV19 and TRBJ1-2, the complete variable domain reads DGGITQSPKYLFRKEGQNVTLSCEQNLNHDAMYWYRQDPGQGLRLIYYSQIVNDFQKGDIAEGYSVSREKKESFPLTVTSAQKNPTAFYLCASSVPGDRVYGYTFGSGTRLTVV.

A remark on this clonotype: This could be a read error, since a much larger clone is one nucleotide away. The J gene is TRBJ2-7, the V gene TRBV24-1; possible D gene TRBD1, 6 bases. V gave up 3 bases and J gave up 7 bases, with 18 bases separating them. CDR3 length equals 15 residues. Germline V gene lookup returns CDR1 KGHDR and CDR2 SFDVKD. The CDR3 is CATSDAPTGFDEQYF. CDR3 nucleotide sequence: TGTGCCACCAGTGATGCGCCGACAGGATTCGATGAGCAGTACTTC.

This clonotype was seen repeatedly, ten times or more. A read error may explain this, as a much larger clone is one base away. The chain has TRBV6-1 and TRBJ2-5, with 14 bases identical to TRBD2. Germline trimming cut 4 bases from V and 11 bases from J; bases unmatched to any gene: 6. The V gene's germline CDR1 is MNHNS and CDR2 SASEGT. The CDR3 runs to 14 residues. CDR3 sequence reads: CASSGLAGGYEQYF. Written as DNA, the CDR3 is TGTGCCAGCAGTGGACTAGCGGGGGGGTATGAGCAGTACTTC.

With respect to this clonotype: The missing conserved phenylalanine or tryptophan at the end of this CDR3 makes a read error likely. V is TRBV6-1 and J is TRBJ1-6; 7 nucleotides line up with TRBD1. The CDR3 runs 14 residues. CDR1 is MNHNS, CDR2 SASEGT, per germline. Trimming removed 5 bases from V and 8 bases from J; junction bases left unmatched: 6. CDR3 amino acids: CASSRDSIDSPLHY. The CDR3 DNA follows: TGTGCCAGCAGTCGGGACAGTATCGATTCACCCCTCCACTAT.

With respect to this clonotype: A junction end diverges from the germline sequence, so it may reflect a read error. The gene calls are TRBV7-3 and TRBJ1-1, with D hard to call. In germline, CDR1 is SGHTA, CDR2 FQGTGA. The CDR3 totals 13 residues. The CDR3 nucleotides read TGTGCCAGCAGCCCAATCGACACCGGGGAGCTGTATTTT. This translates into CASSPIDTGELYF. Drawing the rest from reference TRBV7-3 and TRBJ1-1, the complete variable domain is GAGVSQTPSNKVTEKGKYVELRCDPISGHTALYWYRQSLGQGPEFLIYFQGTGAADDSGLPNDRFFAVRPEGSVSTLKIQRTERGDSAVYLCASSPIDTGELYFGQGTRLTVV.

On this clonotype: This may be a read error: a much more frequent sequence differs by one nucleotide. J is TRBJ2-1 and V is TRBV5-6; possibly TRBD1 for D (5 bases). CDR1 is SGHDT, CDR2 YYEEEE, per germline. The CDR3 is made up of 13 amino acids. V lost 2 bases to trimming and J lost 10 bases, with 13 bases between them. CDR3 region: CASSFDSSYEQFF. CDR3 coding DNA: TGTGCCAGCAGCTTTGACAGCTCCTACGAGCAGTTCTTC.

This clonotype was picked up many times. Since no conserved phenylalanine or tryptophan closes the CDR3, a read error is the likely cause. No DNA is shown, since the ends of the CDR3 on it are uncertain; the CDR3 is the one TCRdb lists. The chain joins TRBV7-8 to TRBJ2-7. Germline values: CDR1 SGHVS, CDR2 FQNEAQ. The CDR3 spans 17 residues, counting both ends. The CDR3 region is CASSLDSGANYGYTFGS.

This clonotype was observed at least ten times. This rearrangement joins TRBV7-3 to TRBJ2-3; 9 positions match TRBD2. The germline V gene encodes CDR1 SGHTA and CDR2 FQGTGA. The CDR3 spans 18 residues. V lost 1 base and J lost 5; bases outside the gene matches: 13. The CDR3 loop reads CASSLKGGRGGGGDTQYF. As DNA, the CDR3 is TGTGCCAGCAGCTTAAAGGGAGGGCGGGGGGGCGGAGGAGATACGCAGTATTTT. Combining the CDR3 with reference TRBV7-3 and TRBJ2-3 gives the whole variable domain GAGVSQTPSNKVTEKGKYVELRCDPISGHTALYWYRQSLGQGPEFLIYFQGTGAADDSGLPNDRFFAVRPEGSVSTLKIQRTERGDSAVYLCASSLKGGRGGGGDTQYFGPGTRLTVL.

This clonotype was counted ten times or more. The chain is built from TRBV5-6 and TRBJ2-5; 9 positions match TRBD1. V lost 2 bases, J lost 7 bases, and 6 bases stayed unmatched. CDR3 length: 14 residues. Germline-derived CDR1 and CDR2 are SGHDT and YYEEEE. CDR3 DNA: TGTGCCAGCAGCTTAGCGACAGGGGGGGGGACCCAGTACTTC. Its translation: CASSLATGGGTQYF.

This clonotype was detected only once. This could be a read error, since a much larger clone is one nucleotide away. The chain employs TRBV4-2 and TRBJ2-3, with a tentative D call TRBD2 (6 bases). CDR3 length: 13 residues. Germline CDR1 reads LGHNA; CDR2 reads YNFKEQ. V lost 1 base and J 14 bases, leaving 16 bases between the germline ends. The CDR3 loop reads CASSQVMWGELYF. The CDR3 nucleotides read TGTGCCAGCAGCCAAGTTATGTGGGGGGAGCTGTATTTT.

This clonotype is medium-sized by share. V gene TRBV12-3 or TRBV12-4 combines with J gene TRBJ2-5; TRBD1 agrees at 7 bases. CDR3 size: 22 residues. The V segment lost 6 bases and the J segment 4 bases; nucleotides outside the gene matches: 32. The CDR3 DNA reads TGTGCCAGCAGAAAAACAGGGGTTTTTGGGGTGGGCATCCGTCCAAGCCGAGAGACCCAGTACTTC. This codes for CASRKTGVFGVGIRPSRETQYF.

There are a few counts of this clonotype. Lacking the conserved final phenylalanine or tryptophan, this CDR3 likely reflects a read error. The limits of the CDR3 on the DNA are not certain, so only TCRdb's listed CDR3 is given. V usage is TRBV7-2 and J usage is TRBJ2-5; the table names TRBD1, a call not compared with the DNA. Looked up from germline, CDR1 is SGHTA and CDR2 is FQGNSA. A total of 17 residues make up the CDR3, ends included. The CDR3 sequence: CASSFAETGNYGYTFGS.

The chain combines TRBV7-9 with TRBJ2-5; D could derive from TRBD1 or TRBD2 (6 bases each). The CDR3 runs 13 residues. V was clipped by 5 bases and J by 11 bases, with 18 bases between them. In germline, CDR1 is SEHNR, CDR2 FQNEAQ (reference sequence). DNA for the CDR3: TGTGCCAGCAGCACGGCCGGGGGCAATGAGCAGTACTTC. Translation: CASSTAGGNEQYF.

This clonotype was recorded at least ten times. Here the CDR3 reads CASSYRILDSLYGYTF. In DNA, the CDR3 is TGTGCCAGCAGTTACCGAATTCTGGACAGCCTCTATGGCTACACCTTC. The gene calls are TRBV6-6 and TRBJ1-2, with D tentatively TRBD1 (6 bases). The V gene's germline CDR1 is MNHNY and CDR2 SVGAGI (reference sequence). This CDR3 is 16 amino acids long. V shed 2 bases and J shed 4 bases, with 17 bases lying between them.

This clonotype came up many times. The J gene is TRBJ2-2, the V gene TRBV5-1; 8 positions match TRBD1. The CDR3 has 16 amino acids. The germline V gene has CDR1 SGHRS and CDR2 YFSETQ. J gave up 1 base and V 4 bases, and 6 bases lay outside the gene matches. Here the CDR3 DNA reads TGCGCCAGCAGCGCCCGAGACAGGGGGAACACCGGGGAGCTGTTTTTT. This codes for CASSARDRGNTGELFF.

Judged by abundance, this clonotype is medium-sized. The chain has TRBV7-8 and TRBJ2-6; 8 nucleotides match TRBD1. The junction had 16 bases not matched to a gene; V was cut back by 2 bases and J by 1 base. Germline loops: CDR1 SGHVS, CDR2 FQNEAQ. The CDR3 totals 21 residues. For the CDR3, the DNA is TGTGCCAGCAGCTTAAGGTCCTTCCGAGGACAGGGTAGTTCTGGGGCCAACGTCCTGACTTTC. It codes for CASSLRSFRGQGSSGANVLTF.

This clonotype is medium-sized in the sample. V usage is TRBV6-1 and J usage is TRBJ1-2; D possibly corresponds to TRBD1 (6 bases). Between the trimmed V and J ends, which lost 2 bases and 6 bases, there was a span of 10 bases. CDR3 length: 13 amino acids. Germline V gene data show CDR1 as MNHNS and CDR2 as SASEGT. The CDR3: CASSELGTHGYTF. CDR3 DNA sequence: TGTGCCAGCAGTGAACTCGGGACACATGGCTACACCTTC.

This clonotype was picked up many times. This chain joins TRBV19 and TRBJ2-3; no clear D gene. Germline V lookup: CDR1 LNHDA, CDR2 SQIVND (reference sequence). V gave up 5 bases and J gave up 0 bases, with 12 bases separating them. This CDR3 is built from 15 residues. The CDR3 region has the DNA TGTGCCAGTAGTGTCAGGCTCACTAGCACAGATACGCAGTATTTT. Protein sequence: CASSVRLTSTDTQYF.

This clonotype was detected many times. This chain joins TRBV6-1 and TRBJ2-1; 8 bases align to TRBD1. The V gene's germline CDR1 is MNHNS and CDR2 SASEGT. The CDR3 loop spans 14 amino acids. The junction had 4 bases not matched to a gene; V was cut back by 4 bases and J by 5 bases. The CDR3 region is CASSGQGWDNEQFF. The CDR3 DNA follows: TGTGCCAGCAGTGGACAGGGGTGGGACAATGAGCAGTTCTTC.

This clonotype showed up many times. The CDR3 loop is CASSLVRQPTYEQYF. The CDR3 DNA follows: TGTGCCAGCAGCTTAGTGCGGCAACCAACCTACGAGCAGTACTTC. V and J are TRBV11-2 and TRBJ2-7; D uncertain. The germline CDR1 and CDR2 sequences are SGHAT and FQNNGV. The germline V and J ends were trimmed by 1 base and 2 bases, with 12 bases remaining between them. This CDR3 is 15 amino acids long. The full variable domain, with the rest looked up from reference TRBV11-2 and TRBJ2-7, is EAGVAQSPRYKIIEKRQSVAFWCNPISGHATLYWYQQILGQGPKLLIQFQNNGVVDDSQLPKDRFSAERLKGVDSTLKIQPAKLEDSAVYLCASSLVRQPTYEQYFGPGTRLTVT.

This clonotype was counted between two and nine times. This chain uses TRBV18 with TRBJ1-4; 9 nucleotides agree with TRBD1. This CDR3 has 14 amino acids. Trimming cost V 6 bases and J 4 bases; bases outside gene matches: 3. Germline values: CDR1 KGHSH, CDR2 LQKENI. This chain's CDR3 is CASSPTGGNEKLFF. In nucleotides, the CDR3 is TGTGCCAGCTCCCCGACAGGGGGTAATGAAAAACTGTTTTTT.

This clonotype was detected many times. This rearrangement joins TRBV5-8 to TRBJ1-1; a possible D gene is TRBD1 (5 bases). This CDR3 is built from 14 residues. Trimming took off 0 bases at V and 6 bases at J, with 12 bases between the two ends. The V gene's germline CDR1 is SGHTS and CDR2 YDEGEE. As DNA, the CDR3 is TGTGCCAGCAGCTTGGGAGGCAGGGTGTCTGAAGCTTTCTTT. This gives the protein CASSLGGRVSEAFF.

This clonotype came up many times. The chain couples TRBV27 to TRBJ2-5; 12 positions agree with TRBD1. The CDR3 has 15 amino acids. Germline V lookup: CDR1 MNHEY, CDR2 SMNVEV (reference sequence). Unmatched junction bases numbered 7, after V lost 5 bases and J lost 6 bases. The DNA for the CDR3 is TGTGCCAGCAGTCGGGGGACAGGGGGCGCGAAGACCCAGTACTTC. Its protein is CASSRGTGGAKTQYF.

This clonotype occurred many times. One end of the junction is discordant with germline, which a read error may explain. The chain joins TRBV11-2 to TRBJ2-6; D ambiguous. The CDR3 runs 9 residues. CDR1 and CDR2 (germline): SGHAT, FQNNGV. The DNA for the CDR3 is TGTGCCAGCAGCTTAGTCCAGACTTTC. Its translation: CASSLVQTF.

This clonotype was observed at least ten times. In nucleotides, the CDR3 is TGCGCCAGCAGTGGACTCTACGAGCAGTTCTTC. Its protein is CASSGLYEQFF. J is TRBJ2-1 and V is TRBV10-2; unclear D gene. The V end was cut by 4 bases, the J end by 10 bases, with 8 bases between. The CDR3 extends over 11 amino acids. Germline CDR1 reads WSHSY; CDR2 reads SAAADI.

About this clonotype: A clone one base away is much larger, so this may be a read error. The chain recombines TRBV5-1 with TRBJ2-3, with 8 bases identical to TRBD2. From germline, CDR1 is SGHRS and CDR2 YFSETQ. The CDR3 totals 14 residues. The CDR3 here is CASGLFGGADTQYF. The CDR3 coding sequence is TGCGCCAGCGGCTTATTCGGGGGGGCAGATACGCAGTATTTT.

This clonotype came up many times. The V and J genes are TRBV27 and TRBJ1-1; TRBD1 agrees at 11 bases. CDR3 length equals 18 residues. The V gene end was trimmed by 4 bases and the J gene end by 1 base; junction bases not matched to a gene: 11. Germline V gene sequence: CDR1 MNHEY, CDR2 SMNVEV (reference sequence). In DNA form, the CDR3 reads TGTGCCAGCAGTTCCCCCTACACCGGGACAGGGGGGAACACTGAAGCTTTCTTT. It translates to CASSSPYTGTGGNTEAFF.